In its sample, the clone carrying this TCR beta chain was seen once. What it binds is not known. This CDR3 is 15 amino acids long. Trimming cost V 0 bases and J 5 bases, with 12 bases left between them. The V gene's germline CDR1 is KGHSH and CDR2 LQKENI. Only in-frame clones appear in the TCRdb table, and some are missing; sequencing was by immunoSEQ multiplex PCR. There are about 240,000 clones in the sample; about 90% occur only once, and roughly 1.2% lies in the top ten. These donors were members of the roughly 120-subject validation cohort, a group separate from the roughly 670-subject first cohort. This entry belongs to a study of cytomegalovirus exposure and HLA in healthy donors. The study, taken as a whole, reports: Subsequent analysis found a tendency for first-cohort TCR clusters to co-occur within the 90 to 150 validation repertoires. Reports indicated that the classifier achieved high specificity and sensitivity in diagnosing cytomegalovirus status. CMV antigen specificity was confirmed in vitro for three CMV-associated chains.

The chain has TRBV18 and TRBJ2-3; D might be TRBD1 (6 bases). Sequenced: PBMCs. This clonotype was sampled from a woman aged 25 to 39 in good health and CMV-seropositive. The CDR3 DNA follows: TGTGCCAGCTCACCACCGAGGGGGATTGGAGATACGCAGTATTTT. Its translation is CASSPPRGIGDTQYF. The full variable domain, in which reference TRBV18 and TRBJ2-3 provide the parts outside the CDR3, is NAGVMQNPRHLVRRRGQEARLRCSPMKGHSHVYWYRQLPEEGLKFMVYLQKENIIDESGMPKERFSAEFPKEGPSILRIQQVVRGDSAAYFCASSPPRGIGDTQYFGPGTRLTVL.